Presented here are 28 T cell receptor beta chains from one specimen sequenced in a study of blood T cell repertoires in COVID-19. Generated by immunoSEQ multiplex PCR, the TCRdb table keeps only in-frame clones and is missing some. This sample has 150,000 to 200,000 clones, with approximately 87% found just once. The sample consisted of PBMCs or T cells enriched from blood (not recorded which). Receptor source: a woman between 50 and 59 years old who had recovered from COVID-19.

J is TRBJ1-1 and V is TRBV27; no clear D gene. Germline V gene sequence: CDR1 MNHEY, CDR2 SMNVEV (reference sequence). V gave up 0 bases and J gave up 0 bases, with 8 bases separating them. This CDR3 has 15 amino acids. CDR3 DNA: TGTGCCAGCAGTTTATCGGGCATCTTGAACACTGAAGCTTTCTTT. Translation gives CASSLSGILNTEAFF.

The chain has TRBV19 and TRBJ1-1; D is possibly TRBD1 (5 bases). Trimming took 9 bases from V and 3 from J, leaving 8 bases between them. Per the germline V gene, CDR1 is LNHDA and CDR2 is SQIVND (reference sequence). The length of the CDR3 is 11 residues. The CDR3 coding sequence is TGTGCCAGCCTACAGGACACTGAAGCTTTCTTT. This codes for CASLQDTEAFF.

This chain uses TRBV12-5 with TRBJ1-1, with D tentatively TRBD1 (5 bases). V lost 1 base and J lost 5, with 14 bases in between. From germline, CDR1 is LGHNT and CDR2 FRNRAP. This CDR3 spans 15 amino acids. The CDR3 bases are TGTGCTAGTGGTTTGGCGGGACTGGAAAGGACTGAAGCTTTCTTT. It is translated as CASGLAGLERTEAFF.

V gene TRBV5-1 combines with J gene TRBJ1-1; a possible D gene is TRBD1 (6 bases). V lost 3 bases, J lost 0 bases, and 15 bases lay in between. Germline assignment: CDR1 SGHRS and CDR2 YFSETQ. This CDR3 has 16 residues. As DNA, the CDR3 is TGCGCCAGCAGCTCAATGACAGGCAATATGAACACTGAAGCTTTCTTT. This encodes CASSSMTGNMNTEAFF.

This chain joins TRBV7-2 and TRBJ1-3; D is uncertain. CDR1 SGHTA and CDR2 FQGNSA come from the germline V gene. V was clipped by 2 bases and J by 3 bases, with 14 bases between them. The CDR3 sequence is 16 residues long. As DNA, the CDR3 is TGTGCCAGCAGCTTATGGCAGCCAGGCCGTGGAAACACCATATATTTT. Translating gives CASSLWQPGRGNTIYF.

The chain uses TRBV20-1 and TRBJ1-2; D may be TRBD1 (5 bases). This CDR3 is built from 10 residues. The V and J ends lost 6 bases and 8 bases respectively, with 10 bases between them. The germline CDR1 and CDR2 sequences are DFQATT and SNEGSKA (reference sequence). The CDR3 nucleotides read TGCAGTGCGGGGGAGGGCGGCTACACCTTC. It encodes CSAGEGGYTF.

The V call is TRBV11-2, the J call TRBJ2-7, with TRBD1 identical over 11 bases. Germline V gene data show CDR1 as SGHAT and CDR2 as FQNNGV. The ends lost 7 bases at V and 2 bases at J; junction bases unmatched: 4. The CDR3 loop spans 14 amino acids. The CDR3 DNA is TGTGCCAGCACAACGGGACAGGGGGCCTACGAGCAGTACTTC. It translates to CASTTGQGAYEQYF.

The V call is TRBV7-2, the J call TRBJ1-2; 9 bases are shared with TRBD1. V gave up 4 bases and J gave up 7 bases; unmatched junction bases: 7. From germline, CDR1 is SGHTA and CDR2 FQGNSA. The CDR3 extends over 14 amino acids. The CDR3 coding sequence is TGTGCCAGCAGCTCCCGGACAGGGGAGGGTGGCTACACCTTC. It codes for CASSSRTGEGGYTF.

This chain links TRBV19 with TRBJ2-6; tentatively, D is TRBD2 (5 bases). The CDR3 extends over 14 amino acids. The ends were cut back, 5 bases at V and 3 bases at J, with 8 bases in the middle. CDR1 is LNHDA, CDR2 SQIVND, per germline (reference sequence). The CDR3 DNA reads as TGTGCCAGTAGTCAGGCGGGTGGGGCCAACGTCCTGACTTTC. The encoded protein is CASSQAGGANVLTF.

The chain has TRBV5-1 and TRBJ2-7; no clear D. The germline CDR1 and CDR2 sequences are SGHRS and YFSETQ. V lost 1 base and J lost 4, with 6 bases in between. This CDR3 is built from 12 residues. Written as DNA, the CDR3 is TGCGCCAGCAGCTTGTTTTCGTACGAGCAGTACTTC. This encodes CASSLFSYEQYF.

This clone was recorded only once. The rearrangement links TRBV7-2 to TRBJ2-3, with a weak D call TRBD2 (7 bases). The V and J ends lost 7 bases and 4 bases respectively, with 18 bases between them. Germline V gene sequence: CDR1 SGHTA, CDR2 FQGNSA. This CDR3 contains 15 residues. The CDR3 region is CASTPLGGLADTQYF. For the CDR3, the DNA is TGTGCCAGCACCCCATTGGGGGGGCTTGCAGATACGCAGTATTTT.

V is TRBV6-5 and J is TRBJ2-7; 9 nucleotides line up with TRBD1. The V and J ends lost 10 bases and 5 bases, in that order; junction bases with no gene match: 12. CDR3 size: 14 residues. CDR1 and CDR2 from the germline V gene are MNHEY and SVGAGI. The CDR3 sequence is CAITRGDRADEQYF. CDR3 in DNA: TGTGCCATCACCCGCGGGGACAGGGCCGACGAGCAGTACTTC.

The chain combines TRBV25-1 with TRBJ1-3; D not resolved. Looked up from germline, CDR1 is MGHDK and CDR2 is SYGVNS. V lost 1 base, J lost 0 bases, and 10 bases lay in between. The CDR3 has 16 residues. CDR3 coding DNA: TGTGCCAGCAGTGAATTCAGTTGGAGCTCTGGAAACACCATATATTTT. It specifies CASSEFSWSSGNTIYF.

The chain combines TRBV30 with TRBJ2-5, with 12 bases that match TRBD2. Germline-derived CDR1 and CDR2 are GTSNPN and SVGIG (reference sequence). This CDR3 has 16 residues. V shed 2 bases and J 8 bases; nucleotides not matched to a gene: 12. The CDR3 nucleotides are TGTGCCTGGAGTTACGCCACCTCTAGCGGGGGGGCCACCCAGTACTTC. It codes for CAWSYATSSGGATQYF.

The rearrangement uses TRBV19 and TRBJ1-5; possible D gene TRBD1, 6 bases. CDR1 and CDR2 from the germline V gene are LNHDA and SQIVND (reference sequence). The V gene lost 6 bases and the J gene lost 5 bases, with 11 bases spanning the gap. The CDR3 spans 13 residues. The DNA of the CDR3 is TGTGCCAGTAGAGACAGGTTGGATCAGCCCCAGCATTTT. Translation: CASRDRLDQPQHF. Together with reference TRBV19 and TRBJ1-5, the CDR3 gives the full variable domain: DGGITQSPKYLFRKEGQNVTLSCEQNLNHDAMYWYRQDPGQGLRLIYYSQIVNDFQKGDIAEGYSVSREKKESFPLTVTSAQKNPTAFYLCASRDRLDQPQHFGDGTRLSIL.

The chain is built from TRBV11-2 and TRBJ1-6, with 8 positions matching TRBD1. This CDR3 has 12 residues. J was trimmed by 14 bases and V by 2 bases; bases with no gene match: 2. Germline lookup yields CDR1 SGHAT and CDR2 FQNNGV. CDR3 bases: TGTGCCAGCAGCTTAAACAGGGGGACCCTCCACTTT. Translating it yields CASSLNRGTLHF.

CDR3 sequence: CASSVSGAYEQYF. CDR3 coding DNA: TGTGCCAGCAGTGTATCGGGGGCCTACGAGCAGTACTTC. The chain couples TRBV25-1 to TRBJ2-7; the D gene is possibly TRBD2 (6 bases). Germline V gene data show CDR1 as MGHDK and CDR2 as SYGVNS. The CDR3 runs to 13 residues. Trimming cost V 4 bases and J 2 bases, with 9 bases left between them.

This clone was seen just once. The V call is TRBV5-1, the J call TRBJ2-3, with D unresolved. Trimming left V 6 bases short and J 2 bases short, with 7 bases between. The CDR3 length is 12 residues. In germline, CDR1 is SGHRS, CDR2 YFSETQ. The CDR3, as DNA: TGCGCCAGCACCCTAAACACAGATACGCAGTATTTT. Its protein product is CASTLNTDTQYF.

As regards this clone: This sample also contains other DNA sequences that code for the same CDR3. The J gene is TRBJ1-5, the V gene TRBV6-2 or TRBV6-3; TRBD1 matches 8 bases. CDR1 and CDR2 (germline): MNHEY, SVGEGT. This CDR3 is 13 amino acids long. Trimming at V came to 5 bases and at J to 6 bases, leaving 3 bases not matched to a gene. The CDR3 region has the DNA TGTGCCAGCAGTCCAGACAGGGGTCAGCCCCAGCATTTT. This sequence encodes CASSPDRGQPQHF.

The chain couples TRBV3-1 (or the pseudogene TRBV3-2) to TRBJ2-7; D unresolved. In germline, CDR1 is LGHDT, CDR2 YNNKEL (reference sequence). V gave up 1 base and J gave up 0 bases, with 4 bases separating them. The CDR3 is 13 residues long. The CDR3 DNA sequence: TGTGCCAGCAGCCAAGTTAGCTCCTACGAGCAGTACTTC. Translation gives CASSQVSSYEQYF.

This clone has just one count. The CDR3 DNA is TGTGCCAGCGCAGGGGACAGGGTGGGATCAGAGACCCAGTACTTC. This encodes CASAGDRVGSETQYF. V gene TRBV7-2 combines with J gene TRBJ2-5; TRBD1 agrees at 9 bases. The CDR3 is 15 amino acids. Trimming took 8 bases from V and 4 from J; bases not matched to a gene: 11. Germline V lookup: CDR1 SGHTA, CDR2 FQGNSA. Variable domain in full (rest from reference TRBV7-2 and TRBJ2-5): GAGVSQSPSNKVTEKGKDVELRCDPISGHTALYWYRQSLGQGLEFLIYFQGNSAPDKSGLPSDRFSAERTGGSVSTLTIQRTQQEDSAVYLCASAGDRVGSETQYFGPGTRLLVL.

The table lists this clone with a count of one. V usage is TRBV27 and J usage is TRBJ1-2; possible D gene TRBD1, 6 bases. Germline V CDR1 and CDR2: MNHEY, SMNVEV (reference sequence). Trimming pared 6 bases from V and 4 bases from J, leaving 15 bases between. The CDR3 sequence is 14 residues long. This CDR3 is CASRPTGKLYGYTF. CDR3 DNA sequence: TGTGCCAGCAGGCCCACAGGGAAACTCTATGGCTACACCTTC.

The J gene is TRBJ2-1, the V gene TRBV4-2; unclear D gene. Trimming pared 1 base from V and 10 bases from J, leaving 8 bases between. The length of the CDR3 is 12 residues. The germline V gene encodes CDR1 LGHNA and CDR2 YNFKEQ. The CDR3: CASSQGIAEQFF. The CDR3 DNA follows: TGTGCCAGCAGCCAAGGCATAGCCGAGCAGTTCTTC.

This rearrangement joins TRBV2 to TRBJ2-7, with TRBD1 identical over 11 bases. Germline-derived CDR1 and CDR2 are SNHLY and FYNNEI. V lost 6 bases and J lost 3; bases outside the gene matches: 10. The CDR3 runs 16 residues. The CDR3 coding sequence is TGTGCCAGCAGGGGACGGGACAGGGGGAGGAACTACGAGCAGTACTTC. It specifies CASRGRDRGRNYEQYF.

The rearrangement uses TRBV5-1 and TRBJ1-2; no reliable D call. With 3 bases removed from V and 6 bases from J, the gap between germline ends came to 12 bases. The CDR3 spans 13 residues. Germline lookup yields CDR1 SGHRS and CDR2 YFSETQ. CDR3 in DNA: TGCGCCAGCAGCTCCCTAAGTCAACATGGCTACACCTTC. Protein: CASSSLSQHGYTF. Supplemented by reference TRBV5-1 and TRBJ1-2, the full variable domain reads KAGVTQTPRYLIKTRGQQVTLSCSPISGHRSVSWYQQTPGQGLQFLFEYFSETQRNKGNFPGRFSGRQFSNSRSEMNVSTLELGDSALYLCASSSLSQHGYTFGSGTRLTVV.

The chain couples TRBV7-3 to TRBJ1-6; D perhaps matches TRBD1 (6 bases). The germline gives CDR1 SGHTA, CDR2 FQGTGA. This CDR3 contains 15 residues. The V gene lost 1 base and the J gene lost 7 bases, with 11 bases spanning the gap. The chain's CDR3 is CASSLKGGPNSPLHF. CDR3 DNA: TGTGCCAGCAGCTTAAAGGGGGGGCCCAATTCACCCCTCCACTTT.

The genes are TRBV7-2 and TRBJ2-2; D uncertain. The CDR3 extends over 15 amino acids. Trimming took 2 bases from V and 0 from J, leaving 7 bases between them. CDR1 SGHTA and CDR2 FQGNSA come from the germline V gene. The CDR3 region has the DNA TGTGCCAGCAGCTTACTTCCGGCGAACACCGGGGAGCTGTTTTTT. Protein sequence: CASSLLPANTGELFF.

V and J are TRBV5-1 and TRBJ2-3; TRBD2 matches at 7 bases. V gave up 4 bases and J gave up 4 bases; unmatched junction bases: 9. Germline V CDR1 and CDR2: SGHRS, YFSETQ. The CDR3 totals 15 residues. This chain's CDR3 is CASSLLTSSPDTQYF. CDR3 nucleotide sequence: TGCGCCAGCAGCCTCCTGACTAGCTCTCCAGATACGCAGTATTTT.